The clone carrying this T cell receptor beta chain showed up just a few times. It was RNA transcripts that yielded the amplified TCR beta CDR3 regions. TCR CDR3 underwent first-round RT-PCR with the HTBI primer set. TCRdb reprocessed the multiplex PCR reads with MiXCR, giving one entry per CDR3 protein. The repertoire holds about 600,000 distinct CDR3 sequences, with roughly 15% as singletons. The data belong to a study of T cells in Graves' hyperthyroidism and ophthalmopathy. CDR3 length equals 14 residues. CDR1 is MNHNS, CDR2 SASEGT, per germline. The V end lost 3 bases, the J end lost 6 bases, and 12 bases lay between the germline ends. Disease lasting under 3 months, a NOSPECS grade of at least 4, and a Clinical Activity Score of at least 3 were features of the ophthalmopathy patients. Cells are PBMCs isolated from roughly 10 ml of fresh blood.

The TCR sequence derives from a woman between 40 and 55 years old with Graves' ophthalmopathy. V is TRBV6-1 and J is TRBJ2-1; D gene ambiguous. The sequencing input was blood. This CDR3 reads CASSESVFSNEQFF. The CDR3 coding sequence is TGTGCCAGCAGTGAGTCGGTGTTTAGCAATGAGCAGTTCTTC.